This T cell receptor (beta chain) was obtained from a study of blood T cell repertoires in COVID-19. Study overall: Sites in the United States, Italy and Spain provided acute and convalescent COVID-19 samples. PBMCs, B-cell-depleted T cells, or T cells provided the cDNA or gDNA that made up the material.

In the original processing: Amplification of reference gene primers was used by the study to estimate nucleated cell counts. Libraries were prepared by immunoSEQ multiplex PCR; TCRdb keeps only in-frame clonotypes and omits some of them. V and J calls and clone size are given by that table; D and trimming were obtained from the DNA. The sample records around 50,000 clones, 70% to 90% being singletons. CDR1 and CDR2 (germline): DFQATT, SNEGSKA (reference sequence). V was shortened by 3 bases and J by 8 bases, with 16 bases between the two germline ends. The length of the CDR3 is 13 residues. Sample: peripheral blood. The receptor was derived from a man aged 55 to 70 with acute or convalescent COVID-19. V is TRBV20-1 and J is TRBJ1-2; possibly TRBD1 for D (5 bases). As DNA, the CDR3 is TGCAGTGCTAGTTACCAGCAGGGAAACGGCTACACCTTC. Translation: CSASYQQGNGYTF.